This TCR beta chain is drawn from a study of T cells in localized non-small cell lung cancer. Sequencing was performed with immunoSEQ multiplex PCR; in TCRdb, only in-frame clones are kept and a portion is missing. The sample includes about 12,000 clones, roughly 84% of them seen just once. The V end lost 5 bases, the J end lost 0 bases, and 2 bases lay between the germline ends. The germline CDR1 and CDR2 sequences are KGHSH and LQKENI. The CDR3 length is 11 residues. V usage is TRBV18 and J usage is TRBJ2-7; D unresolved. Here the sequenced sample was peripheral blood, taken before any cancer treatment. This clonotype was obtained from a male donor at least 60 years old with stage I squamous cell lung carcinoma. For the CDR3, the DNA is TGTGCCAGCTCATCCTCCTACGAGCAGTACTTC. Its protein product is CASSSSYEQYF. Supplemented by reference TRBV18 and TRBJ2-7, the full variable domain reads NAGVMQNPRHLVRRRGQEARLRCSPMKGHSHVYWYRQLPEEGLKFMVYLQKENIIDESGMPKERFSAEFPKEGPSILRIQQVVRGDSAAYFCASSSSYEQYFGPGTRLTVT.